The next 15 T cell receptor beta chains were all read from a single sample in a study of cytomegalovirus exposure and HLA in healthy donors. The study ran its PCR with 60 Vbeta and 13 Jbeta primers. The method was immunoSEQ multiplex PCR; TCRdb's version includes in-frame clones alone and lacks a portion of them. The top ten hold approximately 2.4% of the sample, which has under 70,000 clones, 77% seen once. The material sequenced was PBMCs. Receptor source: a female donor in good health and CMV-seronegative.

The CDR3 DNA reads TGTGCCAGTACTGTGCGCCCGGGACAGACTTATAGCAATCAGCCCCAGCATTTT. Translated: CASTVRPGQTYSNQPQHF. The chain joins TRBV19 to TRBJ1-5; 7 nucleotides match TRBD1. Trimming at V came to 7 bases and at J to 0 bases, leaving 15 bases not matched to a gene. Germline CDR1 is LNHDA and CDR2 is SQIVND (reference sequence). The CDR3 totals 18 residues.

This chain joins TRBV4-2 and TRBJ2-3; D ambiguous. CDR1 is LGHNA and CDR2 is YNFKEQ in the germline V gene. V was shortened by 0 bases and J by 2 bases, with 6 bases between the two germline ends. The CDR3 contains 14 residues. The CDR3 is CASSQDGHTDTQYF. The CDR3 DNA reads as TGTGCCAGCAGCCAAGATGGGCACACAGATACGCAGTATTTT.

The V call is TRBV5-1, the J call TRBJ2-5, with 7 bases aligning to TRBD1. The CDR3 runs to 16 residues. Germline CDR1 and CDR2: SGHRS and YFSETQ. Germline trimming cut 0 bases from V and 5 bases from J; bases unmatched to any gene: 10. The DNA for the CDR3 is TGCGCCAGCAGCTTGGAAATACGACAGGGTTTGGAGACCCAGTACTTC. This encodes CASSLEIRQGLETQYF.

J is TRBJ2-7 and V is TRBV5-6; TRBD2 might be the D (5 bases). V was pared by 4 bases and J by 2 bases, with 13 bases between. The germline CDR1 and CDR2 sequences are SGHDT and YYEEEE. The CDR3 has 14 amino acids. For the CDR3, the DNA is TGTGCCAGCAGCCCGACTATACTGCCCTACGAGCAGTACTTC. It codes for CASSPTILPYEQYF.

The V call is TRBV9, the J call TRBJ2-5, with TRBD2 as a possible D gene (6 bases). In germline, CDR1 is SGDLS, CDR2 YYNGEE. There are 16 residues in the CDR3. Trimming stripped 3 bases from V and 1 base from J, with 16 bases between. The CDR3 DNA reads TGTGCCAGCAGCGCCCAGAGCGGGTTCCTCCAAGAGACCCAGTACTTC. This sequence encodes CASSAQSGFLQETQYF.

The V and J genes are TRBV7-2 and TRBJ2-3, with D uncertain. The ends were cut back, 2 bases at V and 5 bases at J, with 5 bases in the middle. The CDR3 is made up of 12 amino acids. Germline V gene sequence: CDR1 SGHTA, CDR2 FQGNSA. The CDR3 here is CASSLFKDTQYF. The CDR3 DNA sequence: TGTGCCAGCAGCTTATTTAAAGATACGCAGTATTTT.

The V call is TRBV7-2, the J call TRBJ2-7; tentative D call: TRBD2 (5 bases). Trimming removed 1 base from V and 4 bases from J, with 5 bases in between. Germline CDR1 reads SGHTA; CDR2 reads FQGNSA. The CDR3 sequence is 12 residues long. The CDR3 sequence is CASSLGEYEQYF. The CDR3 nucleotides are TGTGCCAGCAGCTTAGGGGAGTACGAGCAGTACTTC. The full variable domain, in which reference TRBV7-2 and TRBJ2-7 provide the parts outside the CDR3, is GAGVSQSPSNKVTEKGKDVELRCDPISGHTALYWYRQSLGQGLEFLIYFQGNSAPDKSGLPSDRFSAERTGGSVSTLTIQRTQQEDSAVYLCASSLGEYEQYFGPGTRLTVT.

The rearrangement uses TRBV6-5 and TRBJ1-1; 7 bases match TRBD1. The V segment lost 0 bases and the J segment 6 bases; nucleotides outside the gene matches: 10. Germline CDR1 MNHEY, CDR2 SVGAGI. The CDR3 loop spans 16 amino acids. The CDR3 coding sequence is TGTGCCAGCAGTTACTCGGCAGGGGGAGTCTCGTCTGAAGCTTTCTTT. This sequence encodes CASSYSAGGVSSEAFF.

In DNA, the CDR3 is TGCAGCGTTTATGGGCCACCGGGAGGCTACACCTTC. It translates to CSVYGPPGGYTF. The V and J genes are TRBV29-1 and TRBJ1-2; D uncertain. Germline V CDR1 and CDR2: SQVTM, ANQGSEA. V was trimmed by 5 bases and J by 8 bases, leaving 15 bases between them. The CDR3 runs to 12 residues.

This rearrangement joins TRBV7-9 to TRBJ2-5; no definite D call. The germline CDR1 and CDR2 sequences are SEHNR and FQNEAQ (reference sequence). V was shortened by 5 bases and J by 5 bases, with 15 bases between the two germline ends. CDR3 length: 14 amino acids. For the CDR3, the DNA is TGTGCCAGCAGCCCTCCAGAATCTAGGGAGACCCAGTACTTC. Protein product: CASSPPESRETQYF.

The chain combines TRBV5-4 with TRBJ2-2; TRBD2 agrees at 14 bases. This CDR3 is 16 amino acids long. The V gene's germline CDR1 is SGHNT and CDR2 YYREEE (reference sequence). Unmatched junction bases numbered 3, after V lost 2 bases and J lost 6 bases. CDR3 residues: CASSFGLAGGPGELFF. For the CDR3, the DNA is TGTGCCAGCAGCTTTGGACTAGCGGGAGGTCCCGGGGAGCTGTTTTTT.

The rearrangement uses TRBV6-6 and TRBJ1-1; D may be TRBD1 (5 bases). The germline gives CDR1 MNHNY, CDR2 SVGAGI (reference sequence). Trimming removed 7 bases from V and 2 bases from J, with 11 bases in between. This CDR3 has 13 residues. DNA of the CDR3: TGTGCCAGCAATGTACAGGCAAACACTGAAGCTTTCTTT. It codes for CASNVQANTEAFF.

In nucleotides, the CDR3 is TGTGCCAGCAGTTACTCCAGCGGGGGGTACTACGAGCAGTACTTC. Protein: CASSYSSGGYYEQYF. The chain joins TRBV6-5 to TRBJ2-7, with 9 bases aligning to TRBD2. The V gene's germline CDR1 is MNHEY and CDR2 SVGAGI. The CDR3 contains 15 residues. J gave up 3 bases and V 0 bases, and 3 bases lay outside the gene matches.

The genes are TRBV14 and TRBJ1-1; weak D call: TRBD1 (6 bases). V shed 1 base and J shed 8 bases, with 17 bases lying between them. The CDR3 extends over 15 amino acids. The germline V gene has CDR1 SGHDN and CDR2 FVKESK. CDR3 sequence (DNA): TGTGCCAGCAGCCAAGGTGGCCAGGGGTTAGGGGAAGCTTTCTTT. Translating gives CASSQGGQGLGEAFF.

The V call is TRBV2, the J call TRBJ1-5, with unresolved D. Per germline, CDR1 SNHLY and CDR2 FYNNEI. The CDR3 consists of 15 residues. Trimming shortened V by 2 bases and J by 5 bases, and 13 bases separated the two germline ends. The CDR3 is CASSEIWRRDQPQHF. Here the CDR3 DNA reads TGTGCCAGCAGTGAAATCTGGAGGAGGGATCAGCCCCAGCATTTT.